The entry below gives a single T cell receptor (beta chain) sequence along with its context. Authors' methods: Amplification with reference gene primers provided the estimates of nucleated cell counts. The assay was immunoSEQ multiplex PCR, and TCRdb's table has in-frame clones only and misses some. That table furnishes V, J and clone size, whereas the DNA furnished D and trimming. There are 80,000 to 95,000 clones in the sample; 85% occur only once, and approximately 40% lies in the top ten. The entry originates in a study of blood T cell repertoires in COVID-19. Study background: Sites in the United States, Italy and Spain provided acute and convalescent COVID-19 samples. T cells, B-cell-depleted T cells, or PBMCs supplied cDNA or gDNA.

The CDR3 extends over 12 amino acids. Germline CDR1 is SGHDN and CDR2 is FVKESK. V lost 0 bases and J lost 7, with 4 bases in between. The sequenced material came from peripheral blood. The origin of this receptor is a man older than 75 with acute or convalescent COVID-19. This chain joins TRBV14 and TRBJ2-1; D is undetermined. For the CDR3, the DNA is TGTGCCAGCAGCCAAGATCGGAATGAGCAGTTCTTC. It codes for CASSQDRNEQFF.